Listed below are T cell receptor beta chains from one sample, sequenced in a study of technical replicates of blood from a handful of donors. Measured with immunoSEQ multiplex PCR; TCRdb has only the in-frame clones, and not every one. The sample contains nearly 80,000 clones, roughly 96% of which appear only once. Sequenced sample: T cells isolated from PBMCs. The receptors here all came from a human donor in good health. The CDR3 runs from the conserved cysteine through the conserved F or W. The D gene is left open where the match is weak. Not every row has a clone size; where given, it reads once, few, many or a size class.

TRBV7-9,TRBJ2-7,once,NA,TGTGCCAGTCGAGGGGGAGAATCCTACGAGCAGTACTTC,CASRGGESYEQYF
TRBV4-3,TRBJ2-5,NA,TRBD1,TGCGCCAGCAGCCGGGGACAGGCTCAAGAGACCCAGTACTTC,CASSRGQAQETQYF
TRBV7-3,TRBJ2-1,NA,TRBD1,TGTGCCAGCAGCGAAACAGGGGGGTTCGGTGAGCAGTTCTTC,CASSETGGFGEQFF
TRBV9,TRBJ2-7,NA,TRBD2,TGTGCCAGCAGCGAAACGGGACTAGCGGCTTACGAGCAGTACTTC,CASSETGLAAYEQYF
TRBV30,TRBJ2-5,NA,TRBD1,TGTGCCTGGAGCACGGACAGGCAAGAGACCCAGTACTTC,CAWSTDRQETQYF
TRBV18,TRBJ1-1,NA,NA,TGTGCCAGCTCAGCCGGGACATGGGCTTTCTTT,CASSAGTWAFF
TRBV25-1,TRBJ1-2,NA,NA,TGTGCCAGCAGTGGGGCAGACAGTGACCCAGGCTATGGCTACACCTTC,CASSGADSDPGYGYTF
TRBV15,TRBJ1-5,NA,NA,TGTGCCACCGACTCCGGTGAAGGGGGGGAGCCCCAGCATTTT,CATDSGEGGEPQHF
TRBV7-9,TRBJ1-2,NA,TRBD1,TGTGCCAGCAGCTTAGGGCAGGGGGTCTATGGCTACACCTTC,CASSLGQGVYGYTF
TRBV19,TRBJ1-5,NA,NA,TGTGCCAGTAGTACGAACAGGGAGGGAGCCAATCAGCCCCAGCATTTT,CASSTNREGANQPQHF
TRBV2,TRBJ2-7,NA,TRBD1,TGTGCCAGCAGTGCACCCGGGACAGTCCTCTACGAGCAGTACTTC,CASSAPGTVLYEQYF
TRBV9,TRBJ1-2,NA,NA,TGTGCCAGCAGGGGGGGGAGTTGGTATGGCTACACCTTC,CASRGGSWYGYTF
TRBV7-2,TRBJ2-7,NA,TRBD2,TGTGCCAGCTCCTTAGAGCCTTGGCGGGAGGGGTTCTACGAGCAGTACTTC,CASSLEPWREGFYEQYF
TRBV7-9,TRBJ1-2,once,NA,TGTGCCAGCAGTCGGACAAACAGGGTTGATGGCTACACCTTC,CASSRTNRVDGYTF
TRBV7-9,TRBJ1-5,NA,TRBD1,TGTGCCAGCAGCTCATATGACAGGGGAAGTCAGCCCCAGCATTTT,CASSSYDRGSQPQHF
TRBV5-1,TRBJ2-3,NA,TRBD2,TGCGCCAGCAGCTTAAACTTTCTAGCGGGAGTCGGAGATACGCAGTATTTT,CASSLNFLAGVGDTQYF
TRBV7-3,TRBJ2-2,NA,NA,TGTGCCAGCAGCTTAAACGGAGGCGGGGAGCTGTTTTTT,CASSLNGGGELFF
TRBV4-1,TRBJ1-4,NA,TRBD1,TGCGCCAGCAGCCAAGGGACAGGGGGGAATGAAAAACTGTTTTTT,CASSQGTGGNEKLFF
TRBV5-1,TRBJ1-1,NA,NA,TGCGCCAGCAGCTTAGAACAGGGACCCGCTGAAGCTTTCTTT,CASSLEQGPAEAFF
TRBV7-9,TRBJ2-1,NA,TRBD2,TGTGCCAGCAGCTCCGGACTAGCGTGGAATGAGCAGTTCTTC,CASSSGLAWNEQFF
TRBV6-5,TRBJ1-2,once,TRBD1,TGTGCCAGCAGTACAGGGGCGTACGGTGGCTACACCTTC,CASSTGAYGGYTF
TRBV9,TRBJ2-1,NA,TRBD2,TGTGCCAGCAGCGCCCGGAGCCCCTTATTTGGACTAGCGGGAGAGCTGGTCAATGAGCAGTTCTTC,CASSARSPLFGLAGELVNEQFF
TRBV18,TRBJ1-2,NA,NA,TGTGCCAGCTCATCGACCCGGGACTTATATAGTGGCTACACCTTC,CASSSTRDLYSGYTF
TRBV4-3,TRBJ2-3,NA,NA,TGCGCCAGCAGCCAAGATATTCTTACAGATACGCAGTATTTT,CASSQDILTDTQYF
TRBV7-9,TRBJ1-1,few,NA,TGTGCCAGCGCCTTGGAGGGAAACACTGAAGCTTTCTTT,CASALEGNTEAFF
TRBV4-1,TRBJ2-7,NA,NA,TGCGCCAGCAGCCAAGAAGCTAGCTCCCTCTCCTACGAGCAGTACTTC,CASSQEASSLSYEQYF
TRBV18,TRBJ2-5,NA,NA,TGTGCCAGTCTAAGGACAGTCCAAGAGACCCAGTACTTC,CASLRTVQETQYF
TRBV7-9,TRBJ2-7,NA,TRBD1,TGTGCCAGCAGCGTATCGACAGGGTACGAGCAGTACTTC,CASSVSTGYEQYF
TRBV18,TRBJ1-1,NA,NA,TGTGCCAGCTCACCGTTCGACGGGACTGAAGCTTTCTTT,CASSPFDGTEAFF
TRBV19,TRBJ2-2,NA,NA,TGTGCCAGTAGTATAGCGGGAGAGGGTACCGGGGAGCTGTTTTTT,CASSIAGEGTGELFF
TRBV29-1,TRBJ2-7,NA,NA,TGCAGCGTCTACCGGGGCTACGAGCAGTACTTC,CSVYRGYEQYF
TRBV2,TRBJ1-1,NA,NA,TGTGCCAGCAGTGGGGGGGTTTCTGAAGCTTTCTTT,CASSGGVSEAFF
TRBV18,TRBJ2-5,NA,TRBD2,TGTGCCAGCTCACCGAATAGCGGGTACCAAGAGACCCAGTACTTC,CASSPNSGYQETQYF
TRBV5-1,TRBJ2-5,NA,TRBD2,TGCGCCAGCAGCTTGGTGACTAGCGGGAGCCGAGAGACCCAGTACTTC,CASSLVTSGSRETQYF
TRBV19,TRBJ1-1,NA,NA,TGTGCCAGTAGTAAGAACAGGGACCATGACACTGAAGCTTTCTTT,CASSKNRDHDTEAFF
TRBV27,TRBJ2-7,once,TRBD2,TGTGCCAGCATTAGGTCGGGGACTAGCGGGATATACGAGCAGTACTTC,CASIRSGTSGIYEQYF
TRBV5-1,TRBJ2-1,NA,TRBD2,TGCGCCAGCAGCTTAGAGAGCGGGAGGGCCTGGGATGAGCAGTTCTTC,CASSLESGRAWDEQFF
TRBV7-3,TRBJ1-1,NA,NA,TGTGCCAGCAGCCCGACAGGAAACACTGAAGCTTTCTTT,CASSPTGNTEAFF
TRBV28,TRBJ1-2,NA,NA,TGTGCCAGCAGCCCAGGTATCGCGGGGGTAGGCTACACCTTC,CASSPGIAGVGYTF
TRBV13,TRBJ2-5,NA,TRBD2,TGTGCCAGCAGCGAAGGACTAGCGTTGGAGACCCAGTACTTC,CASSEGLALETQYF
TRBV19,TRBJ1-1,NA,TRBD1,TGTGCCAGTAGTCCTCTTCAGGGGGGCACTGAAGCTTTCTTT,CASSPLQGGTEAFF
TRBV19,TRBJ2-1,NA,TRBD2,TGTGCCAGTAGCTGGACTAGCGGGAGGGTAGATGAGCAGTTCTTC,CASSWTSGRVDEQFF
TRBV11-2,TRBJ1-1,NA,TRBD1,TGTGCCAGCAAAGGACAGGGGAACACTGAAGCTTTCTTT,CASKGQGNTEAFF
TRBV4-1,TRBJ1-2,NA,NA,TGCGCCAGCAGCCAAGTGGGTTATGGGGGCGCGGGCTACACCTTC,CASSQVGYGGAGYTF
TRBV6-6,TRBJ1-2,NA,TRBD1,TGTGCCAGCAGTTACGGGACAGGGGCTGGAACCTTC,CASSYGTGAGTF
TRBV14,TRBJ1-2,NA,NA,TGTGCCAGCAGCCAAGTAGCCGGGGGCTACACCTTC,CASSQVAGGYTF
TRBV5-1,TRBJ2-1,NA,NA,TGCGCCAGCAGCTTGGCCAGGCAGACAGTTGTCAATGAGCAGTTCTTC,CASSLARQTVVNEQFF
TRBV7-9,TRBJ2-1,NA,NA,TGTGCCAGCAGCCAAAGGGGGTCAGGCTCCTACAATGAGCAGTTCTTC,CASSQRGSGSYNEQFF
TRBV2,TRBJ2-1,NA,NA,TGTGCCAGCACCCACGCCCTGGCTGAGCAGTTCTTC,CASTHALAEQFF
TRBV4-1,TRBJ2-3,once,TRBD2,TGCGCCAGCAGCCAAGATCGGGCGGGAGGGAGCCGAGATACGCAGTATTTT,CASSQDRAGGSRDTQYF
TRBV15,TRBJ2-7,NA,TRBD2,TGTGCCACCAGCAGAGAGGGCGGGAGGGCCTTCGAGCAGTACTTC,CATSREGGRAFEQYF
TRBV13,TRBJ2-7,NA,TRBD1,TGTGCCAGCAGCTTATCGTCTCTGGGCAGGGGGCAGGGTAGAGCGGACGAGCAGTACTTC,CASSLSSLGRGQGRADEQYF
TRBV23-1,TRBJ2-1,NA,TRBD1,TGCGCCAGCAGTCACAGAAACGGGACAGGGCCCTTTAATGAGCAGTTCTTC,CASSHRNGTGPFNEQFF
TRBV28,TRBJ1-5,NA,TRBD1,TGTGCCAGCAGTTTGGTGGGACAGGGCACCAATCAGCCCCAGCATTTT,CASSLVGQGTNQPQHF